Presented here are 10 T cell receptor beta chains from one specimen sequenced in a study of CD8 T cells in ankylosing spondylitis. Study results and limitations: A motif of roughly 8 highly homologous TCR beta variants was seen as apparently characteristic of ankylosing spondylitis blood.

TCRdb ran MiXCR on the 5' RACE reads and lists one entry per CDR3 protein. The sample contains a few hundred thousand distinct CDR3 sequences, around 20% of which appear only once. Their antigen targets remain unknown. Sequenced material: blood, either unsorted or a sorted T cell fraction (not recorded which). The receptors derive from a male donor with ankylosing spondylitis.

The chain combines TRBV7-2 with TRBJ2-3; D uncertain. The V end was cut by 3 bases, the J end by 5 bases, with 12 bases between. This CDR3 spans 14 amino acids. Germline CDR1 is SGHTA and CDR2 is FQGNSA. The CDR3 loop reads CASSFTQFGDTQYF. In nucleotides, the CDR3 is TGTGCCAGCAGCTTTACCCAATTCGGAGATACGCAGTATTTT.

As DNA, the CDR3 is TGTGCCAGCAGTGTTTCGGCCCCGGGCGAGCAGTACTTC. The encoded protein is CASSVSAPGEQYF. This chain connects TRBV2 to TRBJ2-7; D call uncertain. Germline CDR1 is SNHLY and CDR2 is FYNNEI. The CDR3 covers 13 residues. The V end was cut by 4 bases, the J end by 6 bases, with 13 bases between.

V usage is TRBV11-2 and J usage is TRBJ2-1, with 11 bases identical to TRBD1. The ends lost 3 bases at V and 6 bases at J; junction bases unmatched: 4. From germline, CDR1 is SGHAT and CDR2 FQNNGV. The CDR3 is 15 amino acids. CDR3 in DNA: TGTGCCAGCAGCTTTCGGGGACAGGGGGGCAATGAGCAGTTCTTC. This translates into CASSFRGQGGNEQFF.

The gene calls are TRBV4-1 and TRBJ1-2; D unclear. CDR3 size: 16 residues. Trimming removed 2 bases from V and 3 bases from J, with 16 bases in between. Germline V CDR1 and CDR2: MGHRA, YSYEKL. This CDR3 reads CASSQPLLSVYYGYTF. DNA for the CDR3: TGCGCCAGCAGCCAACCCTTACTAAGTGTATACTATGGCTACACCTTC.

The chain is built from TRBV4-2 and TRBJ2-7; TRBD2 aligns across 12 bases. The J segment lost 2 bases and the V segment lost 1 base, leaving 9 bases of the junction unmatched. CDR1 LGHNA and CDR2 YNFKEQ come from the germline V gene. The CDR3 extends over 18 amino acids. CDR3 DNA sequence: TGTGCCAGCAGCCAAGCACTAGCGGGAGGATCCCTCCCCTACGAGCAGTACTTC. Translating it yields CASSQALAGGSLPYEQYF.

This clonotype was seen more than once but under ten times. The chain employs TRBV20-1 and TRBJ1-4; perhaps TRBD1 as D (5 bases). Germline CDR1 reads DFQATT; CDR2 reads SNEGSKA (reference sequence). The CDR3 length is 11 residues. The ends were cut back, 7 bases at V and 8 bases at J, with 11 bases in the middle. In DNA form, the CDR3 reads TGCAGTGTAGGGGCACGAGAAAAACTGTTTTTT. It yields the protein CSVGAREKLFF.

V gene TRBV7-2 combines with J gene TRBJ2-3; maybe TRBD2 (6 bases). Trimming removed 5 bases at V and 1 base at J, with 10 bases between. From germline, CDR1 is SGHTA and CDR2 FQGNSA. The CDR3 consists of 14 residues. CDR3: CASSVERGTDTQYF. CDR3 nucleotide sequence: TGTGCCAGCAGCGTCGAGCGGGGCACAGATACGCAGTATTTT.

CDR3 protein: CASRPGSSGNTIYF. The CDR3 coding sequence is TGCGCCAGCAGACCGGGGAGCTCTGGAAACACCATATATTTT. V gene TRBV5-1 combines with J gene TRBJ1-3, with no clear D. CDR3 length equals 14 residues. Germline-derived CDR1 and CDR2 are SGHRS and YFSETQ. Trimming took 5 bases from V and 0 from J, leaving 9 bases between them.

This CDR3 reads CASRERTGANTEAFF. In DNA, the CDR3 is TGTGCCAGCAGGGAAAGGACAGGGGCAAACACTGAAGCTTTCTTT. The chain recombines TRBV25-1 with TRBJ1-1; 9 positions match TRBD1. The CDR3 is 15 amino acids. Germline V CDR1 and CDR2: MGHDK, SYGVNS. V shed 6 bases, J shed 2 bases, and the junction held 7 bases outside the gene matches.

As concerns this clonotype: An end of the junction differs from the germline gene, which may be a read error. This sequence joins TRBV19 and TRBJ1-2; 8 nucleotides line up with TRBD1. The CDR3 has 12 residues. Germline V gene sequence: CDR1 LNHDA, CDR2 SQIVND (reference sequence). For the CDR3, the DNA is TGTGCCAGTAGTATCCGGGACAGGTTCTTCTTATTC. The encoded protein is CASSIRDRFFLF.